Listed below are T cell receptor beta chains from one sample, sequenced in a study of cytomegalovirus exposure and HLA in healthy donors. Clones were sequenced by immunoSEQ multiplex PCR, and TCRdb holds only the in-frame ones, with some missing. This sample has 250,000 or so clones; approximately 81% occur once, and the top ten carry about 8%. Sequencing was carried out using PBMCs. These receptors originate from a woman aged 60-75 years in good health and CMV-seropositive. CDR3s include the opening cysteine and the closing phenylalanine or tryptophan. A D gene is named only where the DNA matches it firmly. Rows may omit the clone size; those that give it use once, few, many or a size class.

DNA: TGTGCCAGCAGCCAAGTATTAGGTGGAGCGAATGGCTACACCTTC; CDR3: CASSQVLGGANGYTF; V: TRBV14; size: -; D: -; J: TRBJ1-2
DNA: TGCGCCAGCAGCTTGGTAATGATCGGGTACAATGAGCAGTTCTTC; CDR3: CASSLVMIGYNEQFF; V: TRBV5-1; size: -; D: -; J: TRBJ2-1
DNA: TGTGCCAGTAGTAGGGGGCGAAACACTGAAGCTTTCTTT; CDR3: CASSRGRNTEAFF; V: TRBV19; size: once; D: -; J: TRBJ1-1
DNA: TGTGCCAGCAGTACAGGGGGTCTGGGCACTGAAGCTTTCTTT; CDR3: CASSTGGLGTEAFF; V: TRBV28; size: -; D: TRBD1; J: TRBJ1-1
DNA: TGTGCCAGCTCACCTCGTTTAGCGGATTTAGGGGCAGATACGCAGTATTTT; CDR3: CASSPRLADLGADTQYF; V: TRBV18; size: -; D: -; J: TRBJ2-3
DNA: TGTGCCAGCAGCTTAGGGGGGAGGACAGGGGATGGCAATCAGCCCCAGCATTTT; CDR3: CASSLGGRTGDGNQPQHF; V: TRBV7-8; size: -; D: TRBD1; J: TRBJ1-5
DNA: TGTGCCAGCAGTTACGCCCTAACGACAGGGCCAGATACGCAGTATTTT; CDR3: CASSYALTTGPDTQYF; V: TRBV6-5; size: -; D: TRBD1; J: TRBJ2-3
DNA: TGTGCCAGCACCCCAGCGGGAGTCACCTACGAGCAGTACTTC; CDR3: CASTPAGVTYEQYF; V: TRBV28; size: -; D: TRBD2; J: TRBJ2-7
DNA: TGTGCCAGCAGCCCACAGGGGGCGTCCGGAAACACCATATATTTT; CDR3: CASSPQGASGNTIYF; V: TRBV7-9; size: -; D: TRBD1; J: TRBJ1-3
DNA: TGTGCCACCAGCAGAGAAAAACTCCTAAGCTATGAGCAGTTCTTC; CDR3: CATSREKLLSYEQFF; V: TRBV15; size: -; D: -; J: TRBJ2-1
DNA: TGTGCCAGCACCCTTCGAGGAGCTTACGAGCAGTACTTC; CDR3: CASTLRGAYEQYF; V: TRBV5-6; size: -; D: -; J: TRBJ2-7
DNA: TGTGCCAGCAGCTCAACAGGGGCCCGTACCTACGAGCAGTACTTC; CDR3: CASSSTGARTYEQYF; V: TRBV7-9; size: -; D: TRBD1; J: TRBJ2-7
DNA: TGTGCCTGGGGTCCGGGACTAGCGGGAGAGACCCAGTACTTC; CDR3: CAWGPGLAGETQYF; V: TRBV30; size: -; D: TRBD2; J: TRBJ2-5
DNA: TGTGCCAGCCGACTCGGGAGCAATCAGCCCCAGCATTTT; CDR3: CASRLGSNQPQHF; V: TRBV6-5; size: once; D: -; J: TRBJ1-5
DNA: TGTGCCAGCTCGCAAGGGGATGGCTACACCTTC; CDR3: CASSQGDGYTF; V: TRBV18; size: -; D: -; J: TRBJ1-2
DNA: TGTGCCAGCAGCCAAGGAAGCGGGGATAACTATGGCTACACCTTC; CDR3: CASSQGSGDNYGYTF; V: TRBV4-2; size: -; D: -; J: TRBJ1-2
DNA: TGCGCCAGCAGTGAGTCGGGACTGGGGGGCTACGAGCAGTACTTC; CDR3: CASSESGLGGYEQYF; V: TRBV10-1; size: -; D: -; J: TRBJ2-7
DNA: TGTGCCAGCAGCGTAGCTAGCGGGAGTTACGAGCAGTACTTC; CDR3: CASSVASGSYEQYF; V: TRBV9; size: few; D: TRBD2; J: TRBJ2-7
DNA: TGCGCCAGCAGCCAAGTCAAGAACACCGGGGAGCTGTTTTTT; CDR3: CASSQVKNTGELFF; V: TRBV4-1; size: -; D: -; J: TRBJ2-2
DNA: TGTGCCAGCAGCCTTGGGACAGCTGCCGAGCAGTACTTC; CDR3: CASSLGTAAEQYF; V: TRBV7-9; size: -; D: TRBD1; J: TRBJ2-7
DNA: TGTGCCAGTAGTACTCCCGGGACAGGGGGTAGGGGGGAGCTGTTTTTT; CDR3: CASSTPGTGGRGELFF; V: TRBV19; size: -; D: TRBD1; J: TRBJ2-2
DNA: TGTGCCAGCAGTTTATCAAGGACTAGCTCGAACACCGGGGAGCTGTTTTTT; CDR3: CASSLSRTSSNTGELFF; V: TRBV27; size: -; D: TRBD2; J: TRBJ2-2
DNA: TGTGCCAGCAGTCCCGGGACTAGCGGGAGAAATGAGCAGTTCTTC; CDR3: CASSPGTSGRNEQFF; V: TRBV27; size: -; D: TRBD2; J: TRBJ2-1
DNA: TGCGCCAGCAGCCAAGAGTCTAGCGGGAGGAACGAGCAGTACTTC; CDR3: CASSQESSGRNEQYF; V: TRBV4-1; size: -; D: TRBD2; J: TRBJ2-7
DNA: TGCGCCAGCAGCTCCCAGGAGGCCGGAAACACCATATATTTT; CDR3: CASSSQEAGNTIYF; V: TRBV5-1; size: -; D: -; J: TRBJ1-3
DNA: TGTGCCAGCAGCTCACCTCTAGCGGGAGGACCCTACGAGCAGTACTTC; CDR3: CASSSPLAGGPYEQYF; V: TRBV5-4; size: -; D: TRBD2; J: TRBJ2-7
DNA: TGTGCCAGCAGCATTTGGGGGGGGAGCAATCAGCCCCAGCATTTT; CDR3: CASSIWGGSNQPQHF; V: TRBV5-6; size: -; D: -; J: TRBJ1-5
DNA: TGTGCCAGCAGCTTGGGACAGGGGTATTACAATGAGCAGTTCTTC; CDR3: CASSLGQGYYNEQFF; V: TRBV5-4; size: -; D: TRBD1; J: TRBJ2-1
DNA: TGTGCCAGCAGCTTCGTATTCAATGAGCAGTTCTTC; CDR3: CASSFVFNEQFF; V: TRBV11-2; size: once; D: -; J: TRBJ2-1
DNA: TGTGCCAGCACCCGCAGGGGTACTAATGAAAAACTGTTTTTT; CDR3: CASTRRGTNEKLFF; V: TRBV7-9; size: -; D: -; J: TRBJ1-4